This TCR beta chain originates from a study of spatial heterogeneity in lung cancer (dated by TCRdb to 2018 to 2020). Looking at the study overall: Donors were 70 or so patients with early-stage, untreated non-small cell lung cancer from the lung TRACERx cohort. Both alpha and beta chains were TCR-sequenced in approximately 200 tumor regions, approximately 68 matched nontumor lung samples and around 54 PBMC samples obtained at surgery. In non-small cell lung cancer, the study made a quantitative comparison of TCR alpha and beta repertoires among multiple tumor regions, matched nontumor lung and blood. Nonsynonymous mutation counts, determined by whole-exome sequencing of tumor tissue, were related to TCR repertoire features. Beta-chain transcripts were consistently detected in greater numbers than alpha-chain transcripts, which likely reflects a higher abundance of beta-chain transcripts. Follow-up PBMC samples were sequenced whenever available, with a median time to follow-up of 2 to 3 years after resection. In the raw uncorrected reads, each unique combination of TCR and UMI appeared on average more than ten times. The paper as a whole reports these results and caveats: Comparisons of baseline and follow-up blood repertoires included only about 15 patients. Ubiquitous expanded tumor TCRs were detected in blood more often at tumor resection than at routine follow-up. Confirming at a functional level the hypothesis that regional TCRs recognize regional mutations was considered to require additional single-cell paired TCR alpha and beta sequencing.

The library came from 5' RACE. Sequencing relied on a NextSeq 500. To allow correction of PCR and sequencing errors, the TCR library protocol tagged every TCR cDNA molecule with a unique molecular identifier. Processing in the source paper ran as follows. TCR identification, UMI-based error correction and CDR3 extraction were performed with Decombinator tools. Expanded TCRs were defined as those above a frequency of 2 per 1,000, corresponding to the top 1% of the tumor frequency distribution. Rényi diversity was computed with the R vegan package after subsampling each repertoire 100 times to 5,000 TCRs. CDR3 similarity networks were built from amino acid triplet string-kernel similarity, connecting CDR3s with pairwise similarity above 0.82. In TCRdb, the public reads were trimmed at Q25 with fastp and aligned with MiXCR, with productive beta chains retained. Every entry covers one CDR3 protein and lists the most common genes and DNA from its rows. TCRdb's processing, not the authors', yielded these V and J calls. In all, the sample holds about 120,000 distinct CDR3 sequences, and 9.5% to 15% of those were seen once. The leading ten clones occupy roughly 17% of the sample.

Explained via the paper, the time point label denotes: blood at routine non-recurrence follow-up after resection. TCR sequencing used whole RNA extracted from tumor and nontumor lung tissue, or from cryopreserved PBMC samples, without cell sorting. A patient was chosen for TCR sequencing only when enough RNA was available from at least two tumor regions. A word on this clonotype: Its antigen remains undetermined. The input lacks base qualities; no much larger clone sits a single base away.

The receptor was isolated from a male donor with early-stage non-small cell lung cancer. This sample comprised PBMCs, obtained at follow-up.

The CDR3 region reads CASSDDLVVTDTQYF. The DNA reads as follows: TGTGCCAGCAGTGACGATTTAGTAGTCACAGATACGCAGTATTTT. Rearrangement joined TRBV2 to TRBJ2-3, with no reliable assignment of the D segment. For CDR1 and CDR2, the germline V gene lists SNHLY and FYNNEI. From its cysteine to its phenylalanine, the CDR3 spans 15 amino acids. The read is trimmed to its CDR3 DNA, 45 bases read in frame from base 1. V is reduced by 3 bases and J by 2 bases, leaving a spacing of 12 bases between them.